Shown below are 32 T cell receptor beta chains from a single sample sequenced in a study of vaccination and CD4 T cells after COVID-19. No antigens are known for them. An Oncomine TCR Beta short-read assay was used to sequence the DNA from cultured CD4+ T cells. TCRdb reprocessed the PCR reads via MiXCR and lists one record per CDR3 protein. This sample has around 20,000 distinct CDR3 sequences, with approximately 44% found just once. Regarding time point: late sampling 161 to 241 days after vaccination in a few convalescent patients. Specified treatment: roughly nine-day PBMC culture with coronavirus spike peptide pools or control peptides (ViraFEST assay). The source was CD4+ T cells from blood, cultured in vitro, collected about 7 months after SARS-CoV-2 vaccination. The source of these receptors is a human donor who had recovered from COVID-19.

This clonotype turned up a few times. This rearrangement joins TRBV20-1 to TRBJ2-7; the D is unclear. The germline V and J ends were trimmed by 0 bases and 6 bases, with 15 bases remaining between them. Germline CDR1 and CDR2: DFQATT and SNEGSKA (reference sequence). The CDR3 is 14 residues long. CDR3 residues: CSARDGPVTGEQYF. The CDR3 DNA reads TGCAGTGCTAGAGACGGCCCAGTAACCGGCGAGCAGTACTTC.

The CDR3 spells CASSIGQGPYSPLHF. CDR3 DNA sequence: TGTGCCAGTAGTATAGGACAGGGGCCCTATTCACCCCTCCACTTT. The J gene is TRBJ1-6, the V gene TRBV19; 8 bases match TRBD1. CDR1 LNHDA and CDR2 SQIVND come from the germline V gene (reference sequence). V trimming: 1 base; J trimming: 8 bases; junction bases outside the gene matches: 4. The CDR3 loop spans 15 amino acids.

This chain connects TRBV7-6 to TRBJ2-7, with no clear D. Between the trimmed V and J ends, which lost 5 bases and 4 bases, there was a span of 21 bases. Germline CDR1 is SGHVS and CDR2 is FNYEAQ. This CDR3 spans 16 amino acids. CDR3 region: CASSPELPGQIYEQYF. The CDR3 DNA follows: TGTGCCAGCAGCCCCGAACTCCCAGGCCAGATTTACGAGCAGTACTTC. Together with reference TRBV7-6 and TRBJ2-7, the CDR3 gives the full variable domain: GAGVSQSPRYKVTKRGQDVALRCDPISGHVSLYWYRQALGQGPEFLTYFNYEAQQDKSGLPNDRFSAERPEGSISTLTIQRTEQRDSAMYRCASSPELPGQIYEQYFGPGTRLTVT.

The chain combines TRBV6-4 with TRBJ2-5; 10 nucleotides agree with TRBD2. The CDR3 is made up of 17 amino acids. Germline assignment: CDR1 MRHNA and CDR2 SNTAGT. V gave up 1 base and J gave up 2 bases; unmatched junction bases: 7. The CDR3: CASSDCPGLARQETQYF. The CDR3 DNA is TGTGCCAGCAGTGACTGTCCGGGACTAGCGAGACAAGAGACCCAGTACTTC.

This clonotype was recorded a few times. The rearrangement uses TRBV5-1 and TRBJ2-7; TRBD1 agrees at 9 bases. Germline CDR1 is SGHRS and CDR2 is YFSETQ. This CDR3 contains 16 residues. The trim removed 4 bases at V and 2 bases at J, leaving 10 bases unmatched. The CDR3 bases are TGCGCCAGCAGCGACCCTGAAGGGACAGGGACCTACGAGCAGTACTTC. It encodes CASSDPEGTGTYEQYF.

In this sample, this clonotype turned up a few times. V is TRBV20-1 and J is TRBJ2-7, with TRBD1 matching 9 bases. The CDR3 spans 14 residues. Trimming took 5 bases from V and 5 from J; bases not matched to a gene: 10. CDR1 is DFQATT and CDR2 is SNEGSKA in the germline V gene (reference sequence). CDR3 nucleotide sequence: TGCAGTGCTTTCAAGGGACAGGGTCTCCACGAGCAGTACTTC. Translated, it gives CSAFKGQGLHEQYF.

The rearrangement uses TRBV19 and TRBJ2-7; D may be TRBD1 or TRBD2 (5 bases each). There are 12 residues in the CDR3. Germline V gene lookup returns CDR1 LNHDA and CDR2 SQIVND (reference sequence). V shed 5 bases and J shed 6 bases, with 11 bases lying between them. CDR3 loop: CASSSRGVEQYF. In nucleotides, the CDR3 is TGTGCCAGTAGTTCCAGAGGGGTCGAGCAGTACTTC.

J is TRBJ2-3 and V is TRBV11-3; 9 nucleotides line up with TRBD2. The ends lost 2 bases at V and 6 bases at J; junction bases unmatched: 6. CDR1 and CDR2 (germline): SGHNT, YENEEA. The length of the CDR3 is 15 residues. The CDR3 protein is CASSLWASGIDTQYF. CDR3 coding DNA: TGTGCCAGCAGCTTATGGGCTAGCGGGATTGATACGCAGTATTTT.

This clonotype has more than one count but fewer than ten. The chain combines TRBV7-6 with TRBJ2-2, with TRBD2 identical over 7 bases. Trimming at V came to 6 bases and at J to 6 bases, leaving 7 bases not matched to a gene. CDR1 is SGHVS, CDR2 FNYEAQ, per germline. CDR3 length equals 14 residues. CDR3 protein: CASRGVAGAGELFF. The CDR3 region has the DNA TGTGCCAGCAGGGGGGTAGCGGGCGCCGGGGAGCTGTTTTTT.

The chain uses TRBV7-9 and TRBJ2-7; perhaps TRBD2 as D (6 bases). The CDR3 is 13 amino acids. Germline CDR1 is SEHNR and CDR2 is FQNEAQ (reference sequence). V shed 5 bases and J shed 0 bases, with 8 bases lying between them. CDR3 in DNA: TGTGCCAGCAGCATTAGCGGCTCCTACGAGCAGTACTTC. It is translated as CASSISGSYEQYF.

The rearrangement links TRBV20-1 to TRBJ2-5, with 7 bases fitting TRBD2. Germline V gene sequence: CDR1 DFQATT, CDR2 SNEGSKA (reference sequence). This CDR3 region has 15 residues. The V gene end was trimmed by 7 bases and the J gene end by 2 bases; junction bases not matched to a gene: 13. The CDR3 DNA is TGCAGTGTCCACCGGCCCGGGACTACTCAAGAGACCCAGTACTTC. Protein sequence: CSVHRPGTTQETQYF.

The table lists this clonotype with a few counts. This chain joins TRBV27 and TRBJ2-2; 10 bases fit TRBD1. The CDR3 covers 16 residues. V was pared by 7 bases and J by 4 bases, with 9 bases of the junction left unmatched. CDR1 is MNHEY and CDR2 is SMNVEV in the germline V gene (reference sequence). DNA for the CDR3: TGTGCCAGCACCCCATCGGGGACAGGGGTCACCGGGGAGCTGTTTTTT. Protein product: CASTPSGTGVTGELFF.

The CDR3: CASRIQGANYGYTF. Written as DNA, the CDR3 is TGCGCCAGCAGGATTCAAGGGGCTAACTATGGCTACACCTTC. This chain links TRBV5-1 with TRBJ1-2, with D maybe TRBD1 (5 bases). Germline loops: CDR1 SGHRS, CDR2 YFSETQ. This CDR3 contains 14 residues. The V end lost 5 bases, the J end lost 0 bases, and 11 bases lay between the germline ends.

The chain recombines TRBV6-1 with TRBJ2-3; TRBD2 aligns across 15 bases. The J segment lost 11 bases and the V segment lost 6 bases, leaving 12 bases of the junction unmatched. The CDR3 is made up of 16 amino acids. CDR1 and CDR2 from the germline V gene are MNHNS and SASEGT. CDR3 in DNA: TGTGCCAGCAGGGGCGGGACTAGCGGGGGGAAGTGGGTGCAGTATTTT. The encoded protein is CASRGGTSGGKWVQYF.

This rearrangement joins TRBV20-1 to TRBJ2-7; 9 bases match TRBD1. The CDR3 has 15 residues. Trimming cost V 0 bases and J 0 bases; bases outside gene matches: 3. Per germline, CDR1 DFQATT and CDR2 SNEGSKA (reference sequence). This chain's CDR3 is CSAREGQGSSYEQYF. The CDR3 DNA follows: TGCAGTGCTAGAGAAGGACAGGGGAGCTCCTACGAGCAGTACTTC.

CDR3 DNA: TGTGCCAGCAGCTTAGTTCCTGATAGCAATCAGCCCCAGCATTTT. Its translation: CASSLVPDSNQPQHF. The J gene is TRBJ1-5, the V gene TRBV7-8, with D unresolved. With 1 base removed from V and 0 bases from J, the gap between germline ends came to 7 bases. The CDR3 consists of 15 residues. Germline V gene sequence: CDR1 SGHVS, CDR2 FQNEAQ.

Here the CDR3 DNA reads TGCAGTGCTAGAGATAGTAAGCGGGTCGATGGGGTCGATGAGCAGTTCTTC. Residues: CSARDSKRVDGVDEQFF. The chain joins TRBV20-1 to TRBJ2-1; D is perhaps TRBD2 (6 bases). The CDR3 is made up of 17 amino acids. Per germline, CDR1 DFQATT and CDR2 SNEGSKA (reference sequence). Trimming took off 0 bases at V and 8 bases at J, with 23 bases between the two ends.

The chain uses TRBV6-2 or TRBV6-3 and TRBJ2-2; tentative D call: TRBD2 (5 bases). Germline V gene sequence: CDR1 MNHEY, CDR2 SVGEGT. The CDR3 loop spans 17 amino acids. With 3 bases removed from V and 4 bases from J, the gap between germline ends came to 18 bases. The CDR3 DNA follows: TGTGCCAGCAGTTATGGGCCCGCGGGCCATCCCACCGGGGAGCTGTTTTTT. Amino acids: CASSYGPAGHPTGELFF.

In the case of this clonotype: One junction end does not reproduce the germline sequence, and a read error may be involved. V usage is TRBV6-1 and J usage is TRBJ2-1, with 8 bases that match TRBD2. CDR1 MNHNS and CDR2 SASEGT come from the germline V gene. This CDR3 is 13 amino acids long. The CDR3 loop reads CATRLALYDEQFF. The CDR3 coding sequence is TGTGCCACCCGACTAGCGCTCTACGATGAGCAGTTCTTC.

This clonotype was seen more than once but under ten times. This chain uses TRBV7-9 with TRBJ2-2, with D unresolved. The V gene's germline CDR1 is SEHNR and CDR2 FQNEAQ (reference sequence). V was pared by 0 bases and J by 6 bases, with 14 bases between. The CDR3 has 16 residues. The CDR3 is CASSLAQGSSAGELFF. In DNA form, the CDR3 reads TGTGCCAGCAGCTTAGCGCAAGGTAGCTCGGCCGGGGAGCTGTTTTTT.

This rearrangement joins TRBV6-5 to TRBJ2-1, with TRBD2 as a possible D gene (6 bases). Looked up from germline, CDR1 is MNHEY and CDR2 is SVGAGI. This CDR3 region has 16 residues. The V end lost 0 bases, the J end lost 0 bases, and 9 bases lay between the germline ends. In DNA, the CDR3 is TGTGCCAGCAGTTACTCTAGCGGCAGCTCCTACAATGAGCAGTTCTTC. This sequence encodes CASSYSSGSSYNEQFF.

The gene calls are TRBV7-3 and TRBJ2-3; D call uncertain. The CDR3 totals 14 residues. The ends were cut back, 4 bases at V and 0 bases at J, with 8 bases in the middle. CDR1 SGHTA and CDR2 FQGTGA come from the germline V gene. CDR3 in DNA: TGTGCCAGCAGCTCACACCAGAGCACAGATACGCAGTATTTT. Translation: CASSSHQSTDTQYF.

The CDR3 is CASSWGNEQFF. The CDR3 nucleotides are TGTGCCAGCAGCTGGGGGAATGAGCAGTTCTTC. The chain is built from TRBV7-2 and TRBJ2-1; D could derive from TRBD1 or TRBD2 (5 bases each). The CDR3 length is 11 residues. Trimming pared 4 bases from V and 7 bases from J, leaving 5 bases between. Per the germline V gene, CDR1 is SGHTA and CDR2 is FQGNSA. Supplemented by reference TRBV7-2 and TRBJ2-1, the full variable domain reads GAGVSQSPSNKVTEKGKDVELRCDPISGHTALYWYRQSLGQGLEFLIYFQGNSAPDKSGLPSDRFSAERTGGSVSTLTIQRTQQEDSAVYLCASSWGNEQFFGPGTRLTVL.

V usage is TRBV25-1 and J usage is TRBJ1-1, with 9 bases that match TRBD1. Losses at the gene ends were 4 bases for V and 1 base for J; bases not matched to a gene: 4. Per the germline V gene, CDR1 is MGHDK and CDR2 is SYGVNS. The CDR3 contains 15 residues. In nucleotides, the CDR3 is TGTGCCAGCAGTGGACAGGGGGGGAAGAACACTGAAGCTTTCTTT. Amino acid sequence: CASSGQGGKNTEAFF.

The V call is TRBV30, the J call TRBJ1-5; maybe TRBD1 (6 bases). This CDR3 comprises 15 residues. Germline CDR1 is GTSNPN and CDR2 is SVGIG (reference sequence). V was trimmed by 3 bases and J by 7 bases, leaving 19 bases between them. CDR3 sequence (DNA): TGTGCCTGGAGCAGTGGGGGGGCTCGGGGGCAGCCCCAGCATTTT. Translation gives CAWSSGGARGQPQHF.

This clonotype was found a few times. The V gene is TRBV7-2, the J gene TRBJ1-2, with 9 bases that match TRBD1. The CDR3 has 14 amino acids. CDR1 is SGHTA and CDR2 is FQGNSA in the germline V gene. V shed 3 bases, J shed 9 bases, and the junction held 8 bases outside the gene matches. The DNA of the CDR3 is TGTGCCAGCAGCTTCCAGACAGGGGGGGAGAGCTACACCTTC. Protein: CASSFQTGGESYTF.

This clonotype occurred a few times. The chain employs TRBV11-3 and TRBJ1-1, with a tentative D call TRBD1 (6 bases). CDR3 length equals 14 residues. Trimming pared 3 bases from V and 3 bases from J, leaving 11 bases between. The germline V gene encodes CDR1 SGHNT and CDR2 YENEEA. The CDR3: CASSFFDRHTEAFF. DNA of the CDR3: TGTGCCAGCAGCTTCTTCGACAGGCACACTGAAGCTTTCTTT.

In its sample, this clonotype was seen a few times. The V and J genes are TRBV20-1 and TRBJ2-5; 8 bases align to TRBD2. V shed 0 bases and J 3 bases; nucleotides not matched to a gene: 6. Germline CDR1 is DFQATT and CDR2 is SNEGSKA (reference sequence). The CDR3 extends over 15 amino acids. CDR3 coding DNA: TGCAGTGCTAGAGACGTTGCGGGGGGAAAAGAGACCCAGTACTTC. Its translation: CSARDVAGGKETQYF.

The chain couples TRBV6-1 to TRBJ2-7; TRBD2 is a possible D gene (7 bases). V gave up 3 bases and J gave up 6 bases, with 15 bases separating them. The CDR3 sequence is 14 residues long. Germline loops: CDR1 MNHNS, CDR2 SASEGT. For the CDR3, the DNA is TGTGCCAGCAGTGAGCGGGGGCCTCCCTCCGAGCAGTACTTC. Protein sequence: CASSERGPPSEQYF.

The J gene is TRBJ1-5, the V gene TRBV4-2; no clear D. V was pared by 0 bases and J by 1 base, with 7 bases between. The CDR3 has 15 residues. Germline V gene sequence: CDR1 LGHNA, CDR2 YNFKEQ. CDR3 protein: CASSQEERSNQPQHF. The CDR3 DNA sequence: TGTGCCAGCAGCCAAGAGGAAAGGAGCAATCAGCCCCAGCATTTT.

V and J are TRBV4-3 and TRBJ1-2, with a weak D call TRBD1 (6 bases). This CDR3 region has 15 residues. Germline V lookup: CDR1 LGHNA, CDR2 YSLEER. V was cut by 1 base and J by 4 bases, with 13 bases left in between. CDR3 DNA: TGCGCCAGCAGCCAAGGTGGACAGTCCTCCTATGGCTACACCTTC. Its protein is CASSQGGQSSYGYTF.

This chain uses TRBV15 with TRBJ2-5; D is possibly TRBD1 or TRBD2 (5 bases each). V gave up 1 base and J gave up 7 bases, with 7 bases separating them. The CDR3 spans 12 residues. Germline-derived CDR1 and CDR2 are LNHNV and YYDKDF (reference sequence). The CDR3 protein is CATSRAGGTQYF. CDR3 bases: TGTGCCACCAGCAGAGCTGGGGGGACCCAGTACTTC.